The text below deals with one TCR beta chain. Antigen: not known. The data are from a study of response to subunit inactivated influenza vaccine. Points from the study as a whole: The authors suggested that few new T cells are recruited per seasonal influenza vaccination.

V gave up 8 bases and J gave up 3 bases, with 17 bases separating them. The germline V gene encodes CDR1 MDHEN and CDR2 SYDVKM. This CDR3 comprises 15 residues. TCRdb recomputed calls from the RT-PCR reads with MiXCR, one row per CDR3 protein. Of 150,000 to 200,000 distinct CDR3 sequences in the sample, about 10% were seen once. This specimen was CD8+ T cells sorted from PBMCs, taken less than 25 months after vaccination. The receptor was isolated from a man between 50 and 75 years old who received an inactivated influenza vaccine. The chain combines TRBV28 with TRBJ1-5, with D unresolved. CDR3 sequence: CASAELADPNQPQHF. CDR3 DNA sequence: TGTGCCAGCGCTGAACTAGCAGATCCCAATCAGCCCCAGCATTTT.